This T cell receptor beta chain was profiled in a study of blood T cell repertoires in COVID-19 (TCRdb year 2020). For context, the study as a whole: Collaborator samples came from the United States, Italy and Spain and covered acute and convalescent phases of COVID-19. The dataset comprised deeply sampled blood TCRbeta repertoires from subjects exposed to, actively infected with, or recovered from COVID-19. The repertoires were released in a freely available public database meant as a resource for research on the immune response to SARS-CoV-2. Where HLA class I and class II types were available, the types were taken from metadata supplied by the sample provider, not from assay-based typing. Samples came from the ongoing ImmuneRACE study (first 160 participants) plus 1,254 subjects from 6 global collaborators. The prospective study material was composed of cDNA or gDNA derived from T cells, B-cell-depleted T cells, or PBMCs. A de-identified subject ID, COVID-19 status, age in years and sex were almost always included in the sample metadata.

Participants in the prospective study were enrolled through a virtual design, were aged about 18 to 90 years, and lived in 24 United States geographic areas. In the prospective study, participants were assigned to cohorts based on the clinical history participants reported in a screening survey and a study questionnaire. Recovered participants in ImmuneRACE Cohort 3 were defined by two consecutive negative NP/OP PCR tests, clearance by a healthcare professional, or resolution of symptoms. In the prospective study, mobile phlebotomists collected whole blood, serum and a nasopharyngeal or oropharyngeal swab from each participant. Prospective study participants could optionally give additional blood draws and questionnaires over an approximately 2-month period. Before DNA extraction, prospective study blood samples were shipped either frozen or at room temperature. The immunoSEQ Assay, a bias-controlled multiplex PCR, was used to amplify TCRbeta CDR3 regions from genomic DNA. The source study handled its data this way. The number of nucleated cells in each sample was estimated by amplification of reference gene primers within the assay. Sequence reads were collapsed and filtered to measure the absolute abundance of every unique TCRbeta CDR3 rearrangement. For each sample, productive Simpson clonality was calculated as the square root of Simpson's diversity index over productive rearrangements. TCRdb's version of the immuneACCESS table is confined to in-frame rearrangements and falls short of the full clone set. An unresolved V gene accounts for under half of the shortfall where checked; the remainder is of unknown origin. The V and J calls and clone size were taken over from that table, and D and trimming were inferred from the DNA. This sample has about 270,000 clones in its table, and less than 90% of those were observed once. The ten top clones hold about 3% of the sample.

A word on this clone: The clone's antigen remains unknown. Base qualities were left out, and no much larger clone turns up one base away.

Overall study outcomes, separate from this receptor: How much clinical and demographic metadata was included differed by source and by participant, and the metadata was provided uncurated.

From its cysteine to its phenylalanine, the CDR3 spans 15 amino acids. CDR3 DNA only is kept here, 45 bases in frame from base 1. The junction shows trimming of 3 bases on V and 3 bases on J, plus 11 bases between the germline ends. CDR1 KGHDR and CDR2 SFDVKD are derived from the germline V gene. The sequence was collected from a woman aged 45-65 years who had recovered from COVID-19. The specimen sequenced was PBMCs or T cells enriched from blood (not recorded which). The rearranged chain carries TRBV24-1 and TRBJ2-1; the D gene is not confidently resolved. The sequence in DNA is TGTGCCACCAGTGATGGAGTAGAAATCTACAATGAGCAGTTCTTC. Translated, it reads CATSDGVEIYNEQFF.